This T cell receptor beta chain comes out of a study of cytomegalovirus exposure and HLA in healthy donors. Germline V CDR1 and CDR2: MGHDK, SYGVNS. The CDR3 totals 14 residues. V was trimmed by 4 bases and J by 4 bases, leaving 13 bases between them. In the PCR, 60 Vbeta and 13 Jbeta primers were used. Profiled with immunoSEQ multiplex PCR; TCRdb holds only in-frame clones, not every one. Of approximately 210,000 clones in the sample, roughly four fifths are singletons; the top ten hold about 1.8%. This TCR came from a man aged 18 to 30 in good health and CMV-seronegative. Material: PBMCs. The rearrangement joins TRBV25-1 to TRBJ1-2; perhaps TRBD1 as D (5 bases). The CDR3 region has the DNA TGTGCCAGCAGTGCTAGGGGAGGCAGCTATGGCTACACCTTC. Amino acids: CASSARGGSYGYTF.